The 29 T cell receptor beta chains below all came from one sample that was sequenced in a study of blood T cells in healthy people across ages. The authors ran a second PCR of roughly 6 to 12 cycles using a sample-barcoded 5' primer and a J-beta primer mix. A single record per CDR3 protein comes from TCRdb applying MiXCR to the 5' RACE reads. In the table there are 1.5 million to 2 million distinct CDR3 sequences, 28% of which are singletons. Sequences were obtained from blood. Receptor source: a woman aged 25 to 39 in good health.

This clonotype was counted a few times. This rearrangement joins TRBV24-1 to TRBJ2-5; weak D call: TRBD1 (6 bases). This CDR3 comprises 17 residues. Deletions cut 1 base from V and 2 bases from J, with 16 bases between. From germline, CDR1 is KGHDR and CDR2 SFDVKD. CDR3 sequence reads: CATSDLKDSHLQETQYF. Here the CDR3 DNA reads TGTGCCACCAGTGATTTAAAGGACAGCCACCTTCAAGAGACCCAGTACTTC.

The rearrangement links TRBV12-5 to TRBJ1-6; the D is unclear. Trimming cost V 0 bases and J 4 bases, with 10 bases left between them. CDR1 LGHNT and CDR2 FRNRAP come from the germline V gene. The CDR3 runs to 16 residues. In nucleotides, the CDR3 is TGTGCTAGTGGTTTGGTAACCAGAACATATAATTCACCCCTCCACTTT. This translates into CASGLVTRTYNSPLHF.

This clonotype was recorded at least ten times. This sequence joins TRBV20-1 and TRBJ2-5, with D maybe TRBD2 (5 bases). Germline loops: CDR1 DFQATT, CDR2 SNEGSKA (reference sequence). V was trimmed by 6 bases and J by 7 bases, leaving 15 bases between them. This CDR3 has 12 residues. As DNA, the CDR3 is TGCAGTGCCCCGACTCGACGGGGGACCCAGTACTTC. Translation: CSAPTRRGTQYF.

Concerning this clonotype itself: A clone one base away is much larger, so this may be a read error. The V and J genes are TRBV4-2 and TRBJ2-7, with D hard to call. The germline V gene encodes CDR1 LGHNA and CDR2 YNFKEQ. V dropped 1 base and J dropped 8 bases, with 12 bases sitting between them. The CDR3 extends over 13 amino acids. CDR3 in amino acids: CASSQGFSLQQYF. CDR3 in DNA: TGTGCCAGCAGCCAAGGTTTCTCCCTTCAGCAGTACTTC.

The chain couples TRBV11-2 to TRBJ1-5, with TRBD1 identical over 7 bases. Trimming at V came to 2 bases and at J to 0 bases, leaving 1 base not matched to a gene. This CDR3 contains 15 residues. CDR1 is SGHAT and CDR2 is FQNNGV in the germline V gene. The CDR3 bases are TGTGCCAGCAGCTTAAGGACAGGTAGCAATCAGCCCCAGCATTTT. This codes for CASSLRTGSNQPQHF.

This CDR3 is CASSLGRGQIRTEAFF. Here the CDR3 DNA reads TGTGCCAGCAGCTTAGGCAGGGGGCAGATTAGGACTGAAGCTTTCTTT. The chain links TRBV11-2 to TRBJ1-1; 8 bases map to TRBD1. CDR1 and CDR2 (germline): SGHAT, FQNNGV. V shed 1 base and J 5 bases; nucleotides not matched to a gene: 9. The CDR3 runs 16 residues. The variable domain in full, completed from reference TRBV11-2 and TRBJ1-1, reads EAGVAQSPRYKIIEKRQSVAFWCNPISGHATLYWYQQILGQGPKLLIQFQNNGVVDDSQLPKDRFSAERLKGVDSTLKIQPAKLEDSAVYLCASSLGRGQIRTEAFFGQGTRLTVV.

The CDR3: CATSSPGLAGRGTDTQYF. The DNA for the CDR3 is TGTGCCACCAGTAGCCCGGGACTAGCGGGGAGGGGCACAGATACGCAGTATTTT. This rearrangement joins TRBV15 to TRBJ2-3, with 13 bases identical to TRBD2. Trimming took 6 bases from V and 1 from J; bases not matched to a gene: 10. The CDR3 spans 18 residues. Germline assignment: CDR1 LNHNV and CDR2 YYDKDF (reference sequence).

The genes are TRBV29-1 and TRBJ1-1; D ambiguous. The CDR3 is 13 amino acids. The V end was cut by 7 bases, the J end by 1 base, with 13 bases between. The germline gives CDR1 SQVTM, CDR2 ANQGSEA. The CDR3, as DNA: TGCAGCGCCGATGACGGAACGAACACTGAAGCTTTCTTT. This codes for CSADDGTNTEAFF.

On this clonotype itself: This could be a read error, since a much larger clone is one nucleotide away. The DNA for the CDR3 is TGTGCCAGCAGCCCAAACGGGGCCGGAAGCACAGATACGCCGTATTTT. As protein: CASSPNGAGSTDTPYF. The chain joins TRBV11-2 to TRBJ2-3; D tentatively fits TRBD1 or TRBD2 (5 bases each). The germline V gene has CDR1 SGHAT and CDR2 FQNNGV. CDR3 length: 16 amino acids.

This CDR3 is CSAQQARGRVSEAFF. CDR3 coding DNA: TGCAGTGCTCAACAGGCGAGGGGGCGTGTTAGTGAAGCTTTCTTT. This chain connects TRBV20-1 to TRBJ1-1; 7 positions agree with TRBD1. The V segment lost 5 bases and the J segment 7 bases; nucleotides outside the gene matches: 16. Germline values: CDR1 DFQATT, CDR2 SNEGSKA (reference sequence). The CDR3 is 15 amino acids.

In its sample, this clonotype was seen a few times. The V call is TRBV7-2, the J call TRBJ1-2, with a weak D call TRBD1 (6 bases). The V end was cut by 3 bases, the J end by 4 bases, with 15 bases between. The CDR3 has 15 amino acids. CDR1 is SGHTA and CDR2 is FQGNSA in the germline V gene. The CDR3 loop is CASSFSAGTRYGYTF. The CDR3 DNA reads TGTGCCAGCAGCTTCAGCGCGGGGACACGCTATGGCTACACCTTC.

This clonotype came up a few times. The chain recombines TRBV4-2 with TRBJ2-7; D is perhaps TRBD1 or TRBD2 (6 bases each). V was clipped by 1 base and J by 0 bases, with 13 bases between them. CDR1 is LGHNA, CDR2 YNFKEQ, per germline. The CDR3 loop spans 16 amino acids. The CDR3 loop reads CASSQAGGGSSYEQYF. The CDR3 bases are TGTGCCAGCAGCCAAGCCGGAGGGGGGTCCTCCTACGAGCAGTACTTC.

This clonotype was observed many times. The rearrangement links TRBV11-2 to TRBJ2-7; the D is unclear. The germline V gene encodes CDR1 SGHAT and CDR2 FQNNGV. This CDR3 is built from 11 residues. The ends were cut back, 8 bases at V and 0 bases at J, with 5 bases in the middle. DNA for the CDR3: TGTGCCAGCCGAAACTCCTACGAGCAGTACTTC. This codes for CASRNSYEQYF.

The sample holds a few counts of this clonotype. Since a much larger clone is just one base distant, this may be a read error. The chain combines TRBV9 with TRBJ2-5; D is unresolved. This CDR3 spans 14 amino acids. Germline V CDR1 and CDR2: SGDLS, YYNGEE. CDR3 DNA sequence: TGTGCCGGCAGCGTAGACGGTAGCCAAGAGACCCAGTACTTC. Translated: CAGSVDGSQETQYF.

This clonotype was found a few times. V usage is TRBV5-1 and J usage is TRBJ2-2, with 7 positions matching TRBD2. There are 17 residues in the CDR3. After removal of 0 bases from V and 2 bases from J, the junction contained 7 bases not matched to a gene. From germline, CDR1 is SGHRS and CDR2 YFSETQ. The chain's CDR3 is CASSLALASGNTGELFF. The CDR3 DNA sequence: TGCGCCAGCAGCTTGGCCTTGGCTAGCGGTAACACCGGGGAGCTGTTTTTT.

The table lists this clonotype with a few counts. The rearrangement joins TRBV5-1 to TRBJ2-5; TRBD1 agrees at 10 bases. The CDR3 runs to 15 residues. The V gene end was trimmed by 4 bases and the J gene end by 3 bases; junction bases not matched to a gene: 6. From germline, CDR1 is SGHRS and CDR2 YFSETQ. The CDR3 region is CASSEGTGVEETQYF. CDR3 sequence (DNA): TGCGCCAGCAGCGAAGGGACAGGGGTAGAAGAGACCCAGTACTTC.

A note on this clonotype: The junction shows a germline mismatch at one end, possibly a read error. The V and J genes are TRBV29-1 and TRBJ2-3; no clear D gene. CDR1 SQVTM and CDR2 ANQGSEA come from the germline V gene. The CDR3 extends over 12 amino acids. The CDR3 here is CSVVWYADTRYF. The CDR3 nucleotides read TGCAGCGTTGTATGGTACGCAGATACGCGGTATTTT.

This clonotype was detected a few times. The gene calls are TRBV12-3 or TRBV12-4 and TRBJ2-5; D is perhaps TRBD1 or TRBD2 (5 bases each). The CDR3 runs to 14 residues. V dropped 5 bases and J dropped 5 bases, with 15 bases sitting between them. This CDR3 reads CASSPGRSRETQYF. CDR3 nucleotides: TGTGCCAGCAGTCCGGGGCGAAGTAGGGAGACCCAGTACTTC.

The genes are TRBV27 and TRBJ2-3; 10 bases agree with TRBD1. In germline, CDR1 is MNHEY, CDR2 SMNVEV (reference sequence). V lost 7 bases, J lost 4 bases, and 5 bases stayed unmatched. The CDR3 loop spans 14 amino acids. The CDR3 DNA is TGTGCCAGCATGGGACAGGGGTTCCCAGATACGCAGTATTTT. It translates to CASMGQGFPDTQYF.

The chain uses TRBV6-1 and TRBJ1-5, with D uncertain. Germline CDR1 and CDR2: MNHNS and SASEGT. V was cut by 5 bases and J by 2 bases, with 10 bases left in between. CDR3 length: 14 amino acids. CDR3 sequence: CASSPGYGNQPQHF. In DNA form, the CDR3 reads TGTGCCAGCAGTCCCGGGTACGGCAATCAGCCCCAGCATTTT.

Turning to this clonotype: At one end, the junction sequence differs from germline, possibly due to a read error. The J gene is TRBJ2-1, the V gene TRBV6-1, with 9 bases that match TRBD2. The CDR3 sequence is 14 residues long. Germline CDR1 MNHNS, CDR2 SASEGT. CDR3 region: CASRVAGADNERFF. CDR3 bases: TGTGCCAGCAGGGTAGCGGGGGCCGACAATGAGCGGTTCTTC.

The chain uses TRBV18 and TRBJ1-5; D gene unclear. Trimming cost V 3 bases and J 5 bases, with 11 bases left between them. Germline V gives CDR1 KGHSH, CDR2 LQKENI. The CDR3 contains 14 residues. The CDR3 is CASSPASDYQPQHF. CDR3 DNA: TGTGCCAGCTCACCGGCTTCAGACTATCAGCCCCAGCATTTT.

The rearrangement joins TRBV27 to TRBJ1-1, with D unresolved. The germline CDR1 and CDR2 sequences are MNHEY and SMNVEV (reference sequence). Trimming shortened V by 8 bases and J by 4 bases, and 14 bases separated the two germline ends. CDR3 length equals 13 residues. CDR3 sequence: CASGLGMSTEAFF. The CDR3, as DNA: TGTGCCAGCGGTCTCGGGATGTCCACTGAAGCTTTCTTT.

V and J are TRBV29-1 and TRBJ2-3, with a tentative D call TRBD2 (6 bases). Germline V CDR1 and CDR2: SQVTM, ANQGSEA. Trimming removed 6 bases from V and 0 bases from J, with 19 bases in between. CDR3 length equals 16 residues. The CDR3 reads CSVNTPSARSTDTQYF. The CDR3 coding sequence is TGCAGCGTGAACACTCCTAGCGCCCGCAGCACAGATACGCAGTATTTT.

In this sample, this clonotype turned up many times. The chain recombines TRBV4-1 with TRBJ2-4; D ambiguous. Trimming left V 6 bases short and J 3 bases short, with 9 bases between. The CDR3 contains 13 residues. In germline, CDR1 is MGHRA, CDR2 YSYEKL. The CDR3 reads CASSIPGKNIQYF. As DNA, the CDR3 is TGCGCCAGCAGTATCCCGGGCAAAAACATTCAGTACTTC.

The rearrangement uses TRBV7-2 and TRBJ2-7; D is unresolved. CDR3 length equals 15 residues. V was shortened by 1 base and J by 1 base, with 11 bases between the two germline ends. The V gene's germline CDR1 is SGHTA and CDR2 FQGNSA. This CDR3 reads CASSLEVLLSYEQYF. In nucleotides, the CDR3 is TGTGCCAGCAGCTTAGAAGTACTCCTGTCCTACGAGCAGTACTTC.

The chain couples TRBV7-3 to TRBJ2-2; unclear D gene. Germline V lookup: CDR1 SGHTA, CDR2 FQGTGA. The V end lost 2 bases, the J end lost 7 bases, and 8 bases lay between the germline ends. The CDR3 loop spans 13 amino acids. The CDR3 protein is CASSLEVNGELFF. In nucleotides, the CDR3 is TGTGCCAGCAGCTTAGAGGTTAACGGGGAGCTGTTTTTT. The variable domain in full, completed from reference TRBV7-3 and TRBJ2-2, reads GAGVSQTPSNKVTEKGKYVELRCDPISGHTALYWYRQSLGQGPEFLIYFQGTGAADDSGLPNDRFFAVRPEGSVSTLKIQRTERGDSAVYLCASSLEVNGELFFGEGSRLTVL.

The chain uses TRBV6-6 and TRBJ2-1; TRBD2 agrees at 10 bases. CDR1 MNHNY and CDR2 SVGAGI come from the germline V gene (reference sequence). CDR3 length: 15 amino acids. The junction had 8 bases not matched to a gene; V was cut back by 7 bases and J by 5 bases. CDR3 sequence: CASTAGLAGDNEQFF. CDR3 nucleotide sequence: TGTGCCAGCACCGCGGGTCTAGCGGGAGACAATGAGCAGTTCTTC.

This clonotype was seen only a few times. The V call is TRBV6-6, the J call TRBJ1-5; TRBD1 is a possible D gene (5 bases). This CDR3 comprises 14 residues. CDR1 is MNHNY and CDR2 is SVGAGI in the germline V gene (reference sequence). The germline V and J ends were trimmed by 6 bases and 2 bases, with 11 bases remaining between them. CDR3 region: CASRFGGGNQPQHF. The CDR3 DNA sequence: TGTGCCAGCAGGTTCGGGGGGGGCAATCAGCCCCAGCATTTT.